The following is a TCR beta chain sequence with its context. Antigen unknown. Together with a sample-barcoded 5' primer, a J-beta primer mix was included in a second PCR lasting about 6 to 11 cycles. TCRdb reprocessed the 5' RACE reads with MiXCR, giving one entry per CDR3 protein. The sample lists 1,500,000 or so distinct CDR3 sequences; 42% were seen once. The CDR3 extends over 12 amino acids. From germline, CDR1 is MNHNS and CDR2 SASEGT. V was trimmed by 8 bases and J by 2 bases, leaving 8 bases between them. This sample was included in a study of blood T cells in healthy people across ages. Study-wide findings and caveats: Compared with aged donors, long-lived donors showed fewer expanded clones, suggesting selection.

A minimum of 7 million PBMCs was isolated per sample. Total RNA was extracted at no less than 5.5 micrograms per sample. The source is a woman between 18 and 29 years old in good health. The chain joins TRBV6-1 to TRBJ2-3; no clear D. Sequencing was done on a sample of blood. The CDR3 here is CASGAFTDTQYF. The DNA of the CDR3 is TGTGCCAGCGGTGCCTTCACAGATACGCAGTATTTT.